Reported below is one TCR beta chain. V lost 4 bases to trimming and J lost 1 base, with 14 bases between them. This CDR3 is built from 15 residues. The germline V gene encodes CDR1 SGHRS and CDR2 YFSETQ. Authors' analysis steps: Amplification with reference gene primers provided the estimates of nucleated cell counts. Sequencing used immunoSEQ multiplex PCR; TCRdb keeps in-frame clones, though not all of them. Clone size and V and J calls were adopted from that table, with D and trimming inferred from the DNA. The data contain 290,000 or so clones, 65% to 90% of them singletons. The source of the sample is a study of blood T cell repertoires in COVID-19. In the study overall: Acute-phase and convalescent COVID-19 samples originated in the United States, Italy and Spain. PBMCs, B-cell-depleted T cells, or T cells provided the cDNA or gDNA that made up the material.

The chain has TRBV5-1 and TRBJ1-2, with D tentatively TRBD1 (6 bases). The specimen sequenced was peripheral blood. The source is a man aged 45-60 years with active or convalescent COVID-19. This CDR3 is CASSPRQDDNYGYTF. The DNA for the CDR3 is TGCGCCAGCAGCCCTCGACAGGATGATAACTATGGCTACACCTTC.